A selection of T cell receptor beta chains follows, all from one sample in a study of blood T cells in healthy people across ages. A single record per CDR3 protein comes from TCRdb applying MiXCR to the 5' RACE reads. Here the sample spans about 1.8 million distinct CDR3 sequences, around half being singletons. The sequencing input was blood. These receptors came from a woman aged 40 to 50 in good health. Each CDR3 is given with its conserved first and last residue. Each record gives: clone size, V gene, J gene, D gene, CDR3 DNA, CDR3 protein. D genes are given only for firm matches. Clone sizes are given selectively: once, few, many, or a class where the clone is expanded.

clone size: NA; V gene: TRBV27; J gene: TRBJ2-4; D gene: TRBD1; CDR3 DNA: TGTGCCAGCAGTTTTCAGGGACAGATCAAAAACATTCAGTACTTC; CDR3 protein: CASSFQGQIKNIQYF
clone size: NA; V gene: TRBV6-1; J gene: TRBJ2-7; D gene: TRBD2; CDR3 DNA: TGTGCCAGCAGCGCGAGCGGGAGGACAGGAGGCTACGAGCAGTACTTC; CDR3 protein: CASSASGRTGGYEQYF
clone size: NA; V gene: TRBV20-1; J gene: TRBJ2-1; D gene: TRBD2; CDR3 DNA: TGCAGTGCTAGAACCTCCGGGACTAGTAAATTGCTGGAGCAGTTCTTC; CDR3 protein: CSARTSGTSKLLEQFF
clone size: NA; V gene: TRBV9; J gene: TRBJ1-6; D gene: NA; CDR3 DNA: TGTGCCAGCAGCGCCTTATATGGGGCGGCCGACCTCCACTTT; CDR3 protein: CASSALYGAADLHF
clone size: few; V gene: TRBV6-2/TRBV6-3; J gene: TRBJ2-3; D gene: NA; CDR3 DNA: TGTGCCAGCAGTTCTCCGGGACGGCAGTATTTT; CDR3 protein: CASSSPGRQYF
clone size: NA; V gene: TRBV10-3; J gene: TRBJ2-6; D gene: NA; CDR3 DNA: TGTGCCCTGGGGGTTGAGGCCAACGTCCTGAGTTTC; CDR3 protein: CALGVEANVLSF
clone size: few; V gene: TRBV2; J gene: TRBJ2-5; D gene: NA; CDR3 DNA: TGTGCCAGCAGTGAAGTAAAACGGACCCAAGAGACCCAGTACTTC; CDR3 protein: CASSEVKRTQETQYF
clone size: many; V gene: TRBV28; J gene: TRBJ2-4; D gene: TRBD2; CDR3 DNA: TGTGCCAGCAGCCCGGGAGGGCGGAACATTCAGTACTTC; CDR3 protein: CASSPGGRNIQYF
clone size: few; V gene: TRBV5-1; J gene: TRBJ2-3; D gene: NA; CDR3 DNA: TGCGCCAGCAGACCTACAGGGATCGATACGCAGTATTTT; CDR3 protein: CASRPTGIDTQYF
clone size: NA; V gene: TRBV20-1; J gene: TRBJ2-3; D gene: TRBD2; CDR3 DNA: TGCAGTGCTATCACCCTAGCGGGGAGCACAGATACGCAGTATTTT; CDR3 protein: CSAITLAGSTDTQYF
clone size: NA; V gene: TRBV21-1; J gene: TRBJ2-3; D gene: NA; CDR3 DNA: TGTGCCAGCAGCAAAGTTCCAAGGGACCCGGCGAAGGCAGATACGCAGTATTTT; CDR3 protein: CASSKVPRDPAKADTQYF
clone size: few; V gene: TRBV27; J gene: TRBJ2-1; D gene: NA; CDR3 DNA: TGTGCCAGCAGTCCACCCCTTATTGCGGGGGCGGACAATGAGCAGTTCTTC; CDR3 protein: CASSPPLIAGADNEQFF
clone size: NA; V gene: TRBV20-1; J gene: TRBJ1-2; D gene: NA; CDR3 DNA: TGCAGTGCTAGTCGGGGGGCCTCGGGTGGCTACACCTTC; CDR3 protein: CSASRGASGGYTF
clone size: NA; V gene: TRBV7-9; J gene: TRBJ2-3; D gene: NA; CDR3 DNA: TGTGCCAGCAGCTCCCAGATGGGTGTGCCTAGCACAGATACGCAGTATTTT; CDR3 protein: CASSSQMGVPSTDTQYF
clone size: NA; V gene: TRBV2; J gene: TRBJ2-1; D gene: NA; CDR3 DNA: TGTGCCAGCAGTTTGGGCCCTTGGGAGACCCAGTTCTTC; CDR3 protein: CASSLGPWETQFF